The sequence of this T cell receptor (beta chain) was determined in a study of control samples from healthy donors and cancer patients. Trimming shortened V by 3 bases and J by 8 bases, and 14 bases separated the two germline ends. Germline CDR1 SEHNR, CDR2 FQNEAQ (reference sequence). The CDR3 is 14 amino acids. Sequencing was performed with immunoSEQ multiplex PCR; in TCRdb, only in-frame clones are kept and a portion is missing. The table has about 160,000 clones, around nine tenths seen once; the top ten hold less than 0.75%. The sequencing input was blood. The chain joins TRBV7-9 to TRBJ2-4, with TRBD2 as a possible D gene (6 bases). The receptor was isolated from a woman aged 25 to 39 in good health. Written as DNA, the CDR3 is TGTGCCAGCAGCTTTCTTGGGCCGGGGGACATTCAGTACTTC. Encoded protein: CASSFLGPGDIQYF.